What follows is one TCR beta chain and its context. What it binds is not known. This CDR3 region has 16 residues. Germline trimming cut 5 bases from V and 5 bases from J; bases unmatched to any gene: 10. Germline lookup yields CDR1 SGHVS and CDR2 FQNEAQ. The data were taken from a study of vaccination effects on CD4 cells after COVID-19. Within the ViraFEST assay, antigen-specific CD4+ T cells underwent expansion with viral peptide pools prior to sequencing. The authors isolated CD4+ T cells after roughly 10 days of culture. Two doses of either BNT162b2 or mRNA-1273 were given to each participant. Some clones are missing from TCRdb's copy, which holds only in-frame ones; the method was immunoSEQ multiplex PCR. The data hold some 30,000 clones, with approximately 64% observed a single time.

This clonotype originated in a human donor who received a COVID-19 vaccine. This chain joins TRBV7-8 and TRBJ2-5, with TRBD2 matching 11 bases. This material consisted of CD4+ T cells from PBMCs cultured with SARS-CoV-2 spike peptides, taken after COVID-19 vaccination. The CDR3 DNA reads TGTGCCAGCAGCACACAACTAGCGGGAGTAGTTGAGACCCAGTACTTC. Amino acid sequence: CASSTQLAGVVETQYF.